Below, one T cell receptor (beta chain) is given with its context. The antigen it binds to is not known. Within one base of it there is no much larger clone, and no base qualities were kept. Unmatched junction bases come to 3, with V trimmed by 4 bases and J by 4 bases. The germline V gene sets CDR1 to MNHEY and CDR2 to SVGAGI. From cysteine to phenylalanine, the CDR3 is 14 amino acids long. Of all the DNA, just the CDR3 is kept, 42 bases in frame from base 1. FACS was used to sort CD4+ or CD8+ cells into naive T cells (CD45RA+) and memory T cells (CD45RO+). Two healthy control subjects provided the T cells used for TCR sequencing. Unstimulated sorted T cell subsets served as baseline controls for the mixed lymphocyte reactions. The Qiagen DNeasy Blood & Tissue Kit was used to extract genomic DNA. The TCRbeta CDR3 regions were amplified in a multiplexed two-step PCR with Vbeta-specific forward primers and Jbeta-specific reverse primers. TCRbeta libraries were sequenced on an Illumina instrument through the immunoSEQ service. Per the authors' processing: IMGT annotation was used to assign V, D and J genes, and synthetic CDR3 analogues were used to correct the counts for multiplex PCR bias. Repertoire clonality was computed in the immunoSEQ Analyzer as one minus normalized Shannon entropy. Clonal expansion was defined by Fisher's exact test with Benjamini-Hochberg false discovery rate control, using two-tailed P<0.01. This immuneACCESS table, as held by TCRdb, lists in-frame sequences with V and J called but not all clones. Of the missing ones, under half trace to an unresolved V gene in checked studies; the others have no known cause. V, J and clone size are taken as reported in that table, and D and trimming were inferred from the DNA itself. The sample table lists 35,000 to 45,000 clones, around 90% of them with a count of one. Around 0.12% of the sample is taken by the ten largest.

This sample was taken from a study of regulatory dendritic cells for organ transplantation (dated by TCRdb to about 2017). For the wider study: Sorted naive and memory CD4+ and CD8+ T cells had their TCRbeta repertoires sequenced both before and after allostimulation with either regulatory or mature dendritic cells.

What the authors observed across the whole study: Highly diverse repertoires were observed in naive CD4+ and CD8+ T cells, whereas lower diversity was observed in memory cells, and the most oligoclonal repertoires were found in memory CD8+ cells. The authors pointed out considerable heterogeneity between individuals in the alloreactive memory CD8+ T cell pool, and only a couple of subjects were sequenced. Allostimulation expanded memory CD8+ clones in both subjects, but regulatory dendritic cells appeared to induce more limited expansion than mature dendritic cells. Of the resting subsets, the one holding the most alloreactive TCR clonotypes was memory CD8+ T cells.

Material: naive CD8+ T cells from blood. According to the study, the label for this sample's cell subset or site signals: CD45RA+ naive T cells. The V and J genes are TRBV6-5 and TRBJ2-2, with 7 bases matching TRBD1. This TCR was recovered from a human donor in good health. The CDR3 sequence is CASSSTGTTGELFF. The DNA reads TGTGCCAGCAGTTCGACAGGGACCACCGGGGAGCTGTTTTTT.